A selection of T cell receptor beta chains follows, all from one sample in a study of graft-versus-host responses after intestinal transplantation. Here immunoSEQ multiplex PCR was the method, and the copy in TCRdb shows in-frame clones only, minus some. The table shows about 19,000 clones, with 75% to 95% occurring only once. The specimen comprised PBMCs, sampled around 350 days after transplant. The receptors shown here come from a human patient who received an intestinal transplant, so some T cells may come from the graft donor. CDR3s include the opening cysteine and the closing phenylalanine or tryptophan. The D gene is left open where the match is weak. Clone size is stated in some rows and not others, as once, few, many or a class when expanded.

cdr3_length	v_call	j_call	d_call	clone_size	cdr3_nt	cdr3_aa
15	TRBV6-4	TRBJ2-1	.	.	TGTGCCAGCAGTGACTCGAACGGGAACTACAATGAGCAGTTCTTC	CASSDSNGNYNEQFF
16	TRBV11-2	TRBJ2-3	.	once	TGTGCCAGCAGCTTAGAGGGGGCGCGGGGCACAGATACGCAGTATTTT	CASSLEGARGTDTQYF
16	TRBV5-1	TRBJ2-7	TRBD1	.	TGCGCCAGCAGCTTGCCCGGGACAGGGTCCATGGACGAGCAGTACTTC	CASSLPGTGSMDEQYF
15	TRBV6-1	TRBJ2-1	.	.	TGTGCCAGCAGTGGTCGTGGCGGATCCTACAATGAGCAGTTCTTC	CASSGRGGSYNEQFF
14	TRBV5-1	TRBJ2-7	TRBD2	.	TGCGCCAGCAGCTTAGGGGCGGGAGTTCACGAGCAGTACTTC	CASSLGAGVHEQYF
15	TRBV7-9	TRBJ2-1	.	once	TGTGCCAGCAGCTCCGAGGGGGTGGTCTACAATGAGCAGTTCTTC	CASSSEGVVYNEQFF
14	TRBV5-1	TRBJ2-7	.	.	TGCGCCAGCAGCTCATCTCCCGGGACAAGCGAGCAGTACTTC	CASSSSPGTSEQYF
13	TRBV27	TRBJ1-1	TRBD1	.	TGTGCCAGCAGTTTCTCAGGACAGGGGCATACTTTCTTT	CASSFSGQGHTFF
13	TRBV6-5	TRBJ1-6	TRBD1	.	TGTGCCAGCAGTTCGGACAGGGCGTCACCCCTCCACTTT	CASSSDRASPLHF
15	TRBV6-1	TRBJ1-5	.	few	TGTGCCAGCAGTGAACAGGGGACGCGCAATCAGCCCCAGCATTTT	CASSEQGTRNQPQHF
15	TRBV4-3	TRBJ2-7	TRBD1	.	TGCGCCAGCAGCCAAGGTCCCGGACAGGCCAGGGAGCAGTACTTC	CASSQGPGQAREQYF
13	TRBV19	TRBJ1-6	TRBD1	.	TGTGCCAGGGGACAGGGCCGACGTTCACCCCTCCACTTT	CARGQGRRSPLHF
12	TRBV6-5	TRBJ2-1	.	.	TGTGCCAGCAGTAAGGGACGAGATTATCAGTTCTTC	CASSKGRDYQFF
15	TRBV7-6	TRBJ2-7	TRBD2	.	TGTGCCAGCAGCTTAGCCTCACTAGCGGGAGTCGAGCAGTACTTC	CASSLASLAGVEQYF
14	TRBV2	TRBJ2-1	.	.	TGTGCCAGCGGAGAGGACGGACCAAGCAATGAGCAGTTCTTC	CASGEDGPSNEQFF
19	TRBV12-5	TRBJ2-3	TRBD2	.	TGTGCTAGTGGTTTGGTACCCAAAGCGGGGGGGCCTGAGAAAGATACGCAGTATTTT	CASGLVPKAGGPEKDTQYF
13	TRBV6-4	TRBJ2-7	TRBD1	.	TGTGCCAGCAGTGACTGGGACAGCTACGAGCAGTACTTC	CASSDWDSYEQYF
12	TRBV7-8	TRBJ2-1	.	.	TGTGCCAGCAGCCCCCTGGGAAATGAGCAGTTCTTC	CASSPLGNEQFF
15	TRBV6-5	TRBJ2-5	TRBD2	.	TGTGCCAGCAGTTACGCGGGGGGGCGACAAGAGACCCAGTACTTC	CASSYAGGRQETQYF
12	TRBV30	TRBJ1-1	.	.	TGTGCCGGATTCCCGTGGGACACTGAAGCTTTCTTT	CAGFPWDTEAFF
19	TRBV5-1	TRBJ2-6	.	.	TGCGCCAGCAGTAACCCTCCTGGGGGGCAATACTCTGGGGCCAACGTCCTGACTTTC	CASSNPPGGQYSGANVLTF
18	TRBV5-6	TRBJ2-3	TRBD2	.	TGTGCCAGCAGCTTGGAGCTAGCGGGAAGAGGGAGCACAGATACGCAGTATTTT	CASSLELAGRGSTDTQYF
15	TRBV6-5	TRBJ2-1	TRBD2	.	TGTGCCAGCAGTTACGGGACTAGCGGGGGGGATGAGCAGTTCTTC	CASSYGTSGGDEQFF
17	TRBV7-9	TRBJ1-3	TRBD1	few	TGTGCCAGCAGCTTAGTTCGCACAGGGGGCGCTGGAAACACCATATATTTT	CASSLVRTGGAGNTIYF
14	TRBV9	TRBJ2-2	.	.	TGTGCCAGCAGCGTAGATCCCGACACCGGGGAGCTGTTTTTT	CASSVDPDTGELFF
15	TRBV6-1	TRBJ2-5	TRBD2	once	TGTGCCAGCAGTGATATCGCGGGGGGGCAGGAGACCCAGTACTTC	CASSDIAGGQETQYF
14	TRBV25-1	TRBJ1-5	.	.	TGTGCCAGCAGTGGGCAGGGGCGAGAACAGCCCCAGCATTTT	CASSGQGREQPQHF